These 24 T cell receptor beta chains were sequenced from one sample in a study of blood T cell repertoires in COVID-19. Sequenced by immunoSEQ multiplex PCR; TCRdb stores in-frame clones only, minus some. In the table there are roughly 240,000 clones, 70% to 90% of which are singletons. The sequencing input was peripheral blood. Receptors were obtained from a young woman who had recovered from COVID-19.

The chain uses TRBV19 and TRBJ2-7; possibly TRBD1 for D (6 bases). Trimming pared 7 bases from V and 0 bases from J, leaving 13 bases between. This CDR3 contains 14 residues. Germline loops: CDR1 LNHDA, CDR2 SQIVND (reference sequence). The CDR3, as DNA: TGTGCCAGTACCTATGACAGGTTCTCCTACGAGCAGTACTTC. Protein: CASTYDRFSYEQYF.

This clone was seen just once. The CDR3 region is CASSLLGGGTGELFF. The CDR3 bases are TGCGCCAGCAGCTTGCTTGGCGGGGGGACCGGGGAGCTGTTTTTT. The chain uses TRBV5-1 and TRBJ2-2; 8 positions match TRBD2. Germline V lookup: CDR1 SGHRS, CDR2 YFSETQ. CDR3 length: 15 amino acids. J gave up 5 bases and V 1 base, and 4 bases lay outside the gene matches.

CDR3 amino acids: CASSPRTGGETQYF. CDR3 sequence (DNA): TGTGCCAGCAGCCCCAGGACAGGGGGGGAGACCCAGTACTTC. This chain links TRBV5-5 with TRBJ2-5; 10 nucleotides align to TRBD1. The J segment lost 5 bases and the V segment lost 4 bases, leaving 5 bases of the junction unmatched. This CDR3 has 14 residues. Germline lookup yields CDR1 SGHKS and CDR2 YYEKEE (reference sequence). Complete variable domain (other parts from reference TRBV5-5 and TRBJ2-5): DAGVTQSPTHLIKTRGQQVTLRCSPISGHKSVSWYQQVLGQGPQFIFQYYEKEERGRGNFPDRFSARQFPNYSSELNVNALLLGDSALYLCASSPRTGGETQYFGPGTRLLVL.

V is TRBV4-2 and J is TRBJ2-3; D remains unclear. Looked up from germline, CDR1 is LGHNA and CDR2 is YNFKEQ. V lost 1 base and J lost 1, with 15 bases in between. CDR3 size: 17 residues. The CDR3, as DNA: TGTGCCAGCAGCCAAGTTCTGCAGGTAACGGGCACAGATACGCAGTATTTT. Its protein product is CASSQVLQVTGTDTQYF.

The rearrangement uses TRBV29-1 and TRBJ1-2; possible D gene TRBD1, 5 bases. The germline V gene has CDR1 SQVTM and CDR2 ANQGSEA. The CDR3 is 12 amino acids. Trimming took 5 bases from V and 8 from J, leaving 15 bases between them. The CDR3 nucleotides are TGCAGCGTTCGGGGGGTCCAATTCGGCTACACCTTC. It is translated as CSVRGVQFGYTF.

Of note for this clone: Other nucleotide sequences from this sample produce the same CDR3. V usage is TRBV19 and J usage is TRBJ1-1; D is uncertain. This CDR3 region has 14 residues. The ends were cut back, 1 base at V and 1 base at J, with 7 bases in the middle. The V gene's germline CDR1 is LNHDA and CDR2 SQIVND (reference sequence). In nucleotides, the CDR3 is TGTGCCAGTAGTATAGGGCAGGCGAACACTGAAGCTTTCTTT. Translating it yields CASSIGQANTEAFF.

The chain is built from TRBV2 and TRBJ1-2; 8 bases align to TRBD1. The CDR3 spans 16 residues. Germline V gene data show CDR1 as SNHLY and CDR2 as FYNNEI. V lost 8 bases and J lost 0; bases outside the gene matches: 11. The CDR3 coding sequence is TGTGCCAGCCTAGGAGGACAGGGCCAAACTAACTATGGCTACACCTTC. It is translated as CASLGGQGQTNYGYTF.

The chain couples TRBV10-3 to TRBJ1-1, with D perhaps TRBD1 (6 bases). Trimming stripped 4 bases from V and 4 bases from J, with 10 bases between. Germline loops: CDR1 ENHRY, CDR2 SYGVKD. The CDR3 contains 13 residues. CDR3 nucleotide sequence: TGTGCCATCAGTGGAACAGGGTTCACTGAAGCTTTCTTT. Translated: CAISGTGFTEAFF.

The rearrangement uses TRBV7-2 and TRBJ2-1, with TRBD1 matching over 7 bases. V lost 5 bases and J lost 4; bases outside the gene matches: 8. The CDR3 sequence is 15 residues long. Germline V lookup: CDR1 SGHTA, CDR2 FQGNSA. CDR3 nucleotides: TGTGCCAGCAGCACTATACAACAGGGGTACAATGAGCAGTTCTTC. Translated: CASSTIQQGYNEQFF.

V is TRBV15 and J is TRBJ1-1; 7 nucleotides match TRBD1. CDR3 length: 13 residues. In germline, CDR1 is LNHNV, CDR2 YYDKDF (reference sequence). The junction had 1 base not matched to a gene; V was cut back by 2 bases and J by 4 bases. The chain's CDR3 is CATSRSGGTEAFF. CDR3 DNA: TGTGCCACCAGCAGATCAGGGGGCACTGAAGCTTTCTTT.

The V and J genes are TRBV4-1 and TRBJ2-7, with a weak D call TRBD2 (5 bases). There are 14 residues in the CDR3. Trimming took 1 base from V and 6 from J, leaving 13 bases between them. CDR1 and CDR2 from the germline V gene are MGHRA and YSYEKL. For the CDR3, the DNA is TGCGCCAGCAGCCAAGGCCCCCGAGGGAGCGAGCAGTACTTC. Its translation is CASSQGPRGSEQYF.

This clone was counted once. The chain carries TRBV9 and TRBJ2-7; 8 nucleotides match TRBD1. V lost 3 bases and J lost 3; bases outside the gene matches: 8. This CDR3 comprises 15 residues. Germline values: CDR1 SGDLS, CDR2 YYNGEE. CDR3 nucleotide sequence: TGTGCCAGCAGCGCGTCGACAGGGGCGAACTACGAGCAGTACTTC. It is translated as CASSASTGANYEQYF.

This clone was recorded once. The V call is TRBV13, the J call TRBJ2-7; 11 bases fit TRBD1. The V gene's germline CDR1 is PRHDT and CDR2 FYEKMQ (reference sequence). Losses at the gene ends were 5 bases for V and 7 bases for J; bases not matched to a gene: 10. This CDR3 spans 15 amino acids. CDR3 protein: CASSIGQGAMGEQYF. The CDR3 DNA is TGTGCCAGCAGCATTGGACAGGGGGCGATGGGGGAGCAGTACTTC.

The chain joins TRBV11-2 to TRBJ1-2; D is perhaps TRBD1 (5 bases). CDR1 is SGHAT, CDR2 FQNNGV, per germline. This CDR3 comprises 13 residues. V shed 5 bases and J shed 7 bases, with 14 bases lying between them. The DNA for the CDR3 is TGTGCCAGCAGCCCTGGAGGGACTGCTGGCTACACCTTC. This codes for CASSPGGTAGYTF.

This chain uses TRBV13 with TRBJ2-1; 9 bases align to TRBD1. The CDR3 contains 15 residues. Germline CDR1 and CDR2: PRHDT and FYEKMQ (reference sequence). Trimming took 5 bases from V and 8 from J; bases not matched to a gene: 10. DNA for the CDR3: TGTGCCAGCAGCAAGGGGACAGGGCAGGAGGATGAGCAGTTCTTC. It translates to CASSKGTGQEDEQFF. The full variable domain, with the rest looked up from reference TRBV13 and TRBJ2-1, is AAGVIQSPRHLIKEKRETATLKCYPIPRHDTVYWYQQGPGQDPQFLISFYEKMQSDKGSIPDRFSAQQFSDYHSELNMSSLELGDSALYFCASSKGTGQEDEQFFGPGTRLTVL.

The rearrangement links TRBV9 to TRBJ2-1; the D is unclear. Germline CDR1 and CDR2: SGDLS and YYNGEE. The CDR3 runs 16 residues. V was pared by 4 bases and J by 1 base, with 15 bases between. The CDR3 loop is CASSPPIERSYNEQFF. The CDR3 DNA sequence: TGTGCCAGCAGCCCCCCGATCGAGCGTTCCTACAATGAGCAGTTCTTC.

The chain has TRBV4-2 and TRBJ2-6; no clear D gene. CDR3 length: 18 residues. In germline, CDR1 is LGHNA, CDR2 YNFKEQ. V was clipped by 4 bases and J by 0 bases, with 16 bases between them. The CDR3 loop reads CASSPLGEPLSGANVLTF. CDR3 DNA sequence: TGTGCCAGCAGCCCCCTAGGAGAGCCCCTCTCTGGGGCCAACGTCCTGACTTTC.

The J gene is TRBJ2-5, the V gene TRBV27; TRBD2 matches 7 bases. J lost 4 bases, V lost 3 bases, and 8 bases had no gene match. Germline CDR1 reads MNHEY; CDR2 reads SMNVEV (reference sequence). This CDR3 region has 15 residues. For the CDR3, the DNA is TGTGCCAGCAGTTTCTTGGGGAGGGACCTAGAGACCCAGTACTTC. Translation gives CASSFLGRDLETQYF.

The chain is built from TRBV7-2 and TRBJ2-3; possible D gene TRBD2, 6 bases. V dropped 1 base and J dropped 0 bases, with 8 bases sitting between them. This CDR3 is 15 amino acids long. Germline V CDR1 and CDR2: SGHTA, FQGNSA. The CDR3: CASSLVGGSTDTQYF. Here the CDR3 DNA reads TGTGCCAGCAGCTTAGTGGGGGGTAGCACAGATACGCAGTATTTT.

For the CDR3, the DNA is TGTGCCAGCAGTGAAGCGCTTTACAACAGTACTAATCAGCCCCAGCATTTT. The encoded protein is CASSEALYNSTNQPQHF. The rearrangement joins TRBV2 to TRBJ1-5; D gene unclear. The germline CDR1 and CDR2 sequences are SNHLY and FYNNEI. Trimming took off 0 bases at V and 4 bases at J, with 16 bases between the two ends. The CDR3 is 17 amino acids.

The CDR3 region is CASSKRAPQGWDTGELFF. The CDR3 DNA reads TGTGCCAGCAGCAAAAGGGCCCCACAGGGTTGGGACACCGGGGAGCTGTTTTTT. The V gene is TRBV7-2, the J gene TRBJ2-2; D is possibly TRBD1 (6 bases). V lost 5 bases and J 3 bases, leaving 22 bases between the germline ends. CDR3 length equals 18 residues. Germline V lookup: CDR1 SGHTA, CDR2 FQGNSA. Filled out from reference TRBV7-2 and TRBJ2-2, the complete variable domain reads GAGVSQSPSNKVTEKGKDVELRCDPISGHTALYWYRQSLGQGLEFLIYFQGNSAPDKSGLPSDRFSAERTGGSVSTLTIQRTQQEDSAVYLCASSKRAPQGWDTGELFFGEGSRLTVL.

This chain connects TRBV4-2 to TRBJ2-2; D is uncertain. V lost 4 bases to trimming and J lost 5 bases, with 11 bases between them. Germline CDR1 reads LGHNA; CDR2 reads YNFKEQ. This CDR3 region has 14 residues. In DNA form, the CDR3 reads TGTGCCAGCAGCCCAGTCCTTTTAACCGGGGAGCTGTTTTTT. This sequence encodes CASSPVLLTGELFF.

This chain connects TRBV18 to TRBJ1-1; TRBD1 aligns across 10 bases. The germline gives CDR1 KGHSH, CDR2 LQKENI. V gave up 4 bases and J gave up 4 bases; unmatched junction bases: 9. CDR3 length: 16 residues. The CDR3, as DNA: TGTGCCAGCTCACGCGGGACAGGGGCTGAGGGCACTGAAGCTTTCTTT. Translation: CASSRGTGAEGTEAFF.

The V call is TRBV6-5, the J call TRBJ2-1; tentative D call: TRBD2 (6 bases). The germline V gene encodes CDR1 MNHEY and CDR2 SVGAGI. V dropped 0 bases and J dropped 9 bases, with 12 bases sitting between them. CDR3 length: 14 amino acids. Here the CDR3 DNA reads TGTGCCAGCAGTTACTCGCGGGGCCGGGGTGAGCAGTTCTTC. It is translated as CASSYSRGRGEQFF.